Presented here are 12 T cell receptor beta chains from one specimen sequenced in a study of blood T cell repertoires in COVID-19. Measured with immunoSEQ multiplex PCR; TCRdb has only the in-frame clones, and not every one. The table has 100,000 to 150,000 clones, 85% to 90% seen once. Specimen: peripheral blood. The receptors shown here come from a man between 45 and 60 years old with acute or convalescent COVID-19.

The rearrangement links TRBV29-1 to TRBJ2-1; 8 bases match TRBD2. Per germline, CDR1 SQVTM and CDR2 ANQGSEA. Unmatched junction bases numbered 8, after V lost 1 base and J lost 9 bases. The CDR3 runs to 14 residues. The CDR3, as DNA: TGCAGCGTTGAAGTTAGCGGGAACTGGGGTGAGCAGTTCTTC. Protein sequence: CSVEVSGNWGEQFF.

The genes are TRBV4-2 and TRBJ2-7; 9 nucleotides agree with TRBD1. This CDR3 has 16 residues. The V segment lost 3 bases and the J segment 5 bases; nucleotides outside the gene matches: 11. The V gene's germline CDR1 is LGHNA and CDR2 YNFKEQ. The CDR3: CASSQIPGQGTDEQYF. CDR3 DNA sequence: TGTGCCAGCAGCCAGATTCCGGGACAGGGAACAGACGAGCAGTACTTC.

The chain links TRBV19 to TRBJ2-7; TRBD1 matches at 10 bases. V dropped 4 bases and J dropped 2; count of bases not matched to a gene: 2. The CDR3 totals 14 residues. Germline V gives CDR1 LNHDA, CDR2 SQIVND (reference sequence). Here the CDR3 DNA reads TGTGCCAGTAGTAGCGGGACAGGGGCCTACGAGCAGTACTTC. Amino acids: CASSSGTGAYEQYF.

V usage is TRBV3-1 (or the pseudogene TRBV3-2) and J usage is TRBJ1-2; 7 positions match TRBD1. This CDR3 region has 14 residues. Germline V gene data show CDR1 as LGHDT and CDR2 as YNNKEL (reference sequence). V lost 4 bases, J lost 1 base, and 3 bases stayed unmatched. The CDR3 is CASSRDSLNYGYTF. For the CDR3, the DNA is TGTGCCAGCAGCCGGGACAGCCTTAACTATGGCTACACCTTC.

The chain is built from TRBV5-1 and TRBJ2-5; no clear D. Deletions cut 2 bases from V and 5 bases from J, with 7 bases between. Germline V CDR1 and CDR2: SGHRS, YFSETQ. The CDR3 consists of 12 residues. The CDR3 here is CASSFSGETQYF. CDR3 in DNA: TGCGCCAGCAGCTTCTCCGGGGAGACCCAGTACTTC.

This clone was recorded only once. The chain recombines TRBV5-1 with TRBJ2-7; 9 positions agree with TRBD1. This CDR3 is 15 amino acids long. From germline, CDR1 is SGHRS and CDR2 YFSETQ. The ends lost 0 bases at V and 5 bases at J; junction bases unmatched: 6. In DNA, the CDR3 is TGCGCCAGCAGCTTGGGCCGGGACAGGGCACACGAGCAGTACTTC. Amino acid sequence: CASSLGRDRAHEQYF.

The chain carries TRBV6-5 and TRBJ1-2; D is undetermined. The germline CDR1 and CDR2 sequences are MNHEY and SVGAGI. This CDR3 contains 14 residues. Trimming removed 6 bases at V and 0 bases at J, with 11 bases between. In DNA form, the CDR3 reads TGTGCCAGCAGGAGGGCAGCGGCTAACTATGGCTACACCTTC. This sequence encodes CASRRAAANYGYTF.

The rearrangement uses TRBV27 and TRBJ1-2, with 12 nucleotides matching TRBD1. The CDR3 covers 17 residues. V was pared by 5 bases and J by 5 bases, with 12 bases of the junction left unmatched. Looked up from germline, CDR1 is MNHEY and CDR2 is SMNVEV (reference sequence). The CDR3 sequence is CASSPTSGTGGFYGYTF. CDR3 coding DNA: TGTGCCAGCAGTCCAACTTCCGGGACAGGGGGCTTTTATGGCTACACCTTC.

The chain has TRBV19 and TRBJ2-7; D perhaps matches TRBD1 (6 bases). V lost 6 bases, J lost 0 bases, and 12 bases lay in between. The CDR3 runs to 14 residues. Germline V gene data show CDR1 as LNHDA and CDR2 as SQIVND (reference sequence). The CDR3 is CASRRTATSYEQYF. The CDR3 nucleotides are TGTGCCAGTAGACGGACAGCGACCTCCTACGAGCAGTACTTC.

V is TRBV6-4 and J is TRBJ2-1; 8 bases map to TRBD2. This CDR3 comprises 15 residues. In germline, CDR1 is MRHNA, CDR2 SNTAGT. After removal of 2 bases from V and 0 bases from J, the junction contained 0 bases not matched to a gene. CDR3 in DNA: TGTGCCAGCAGTGACACTAGCGGCTCCTACAATGAGCAGTTCTTC. Translated: CASSDTSGSYNEQFF.

This clone was observed a single time. This rearrangement joins TRBV11-2 to TRBJ2-3, with a weak D call TRBD1 (5 bases). Germline V gives CDR1 SGHAT, CDR2 FQNNGV. V lost 2 bases to trimming and J lost 5 bases, with 8 bases between them. CDR3 length: 13 amino acids. The CDR3 is CASSLLRGDTQYF. Here the CDR3 DNA reads TGTGCCAGCAGCTTACTTAGGGGAGATACGCAGTATTTT. The whole variable domain, remainder taken from reference TRBV11-2 and TRBJ2-3, is EAGVAQSPRYKIIEKRQSVAFWCNPISGHATLYWYQQILGQGPKLLIQFQNNGVVDDSQLPKDRFSAERLKGVDSTLKIQPAKLEDSAVYLCASSLLRGDTQYFGPGTRLTVL.

The chain recombines TRBV5-6 with TRBJ2-7; TRBD1 might be the D (5 bases). The CDR3 contains 12 residues. Germline-derived CDR1 and CDR2 are SGHDT and YYEEEE. Trimming stripped 2 bases from V and 4 bases from J, with 7 bases between. DNA for the CDR3: TGTGCCAGCAGCTTACAGGAGTACGAGCAGTACTTC. Its protein is CASSLQEYEQYF.